This TCR beta chain derives from a study of Graves' ophthalmopathy and Graves' hyperthyroidism. Amplification targeted the TCR beta CDR3 regions, with RNA transcripts as the source material. Amplification began with first-round RT-PCR using HTBI primers, then second-round multiplex PCR was performed. MiXCR, run by TCRdb on the multiplex PCR reads, gives a single entry per CDR3 protein. Of 300,000 to 400,000 distinct CDR3 sequences detected, about a sixth appear once; the ten largest clones hold roughly 2.4%. Broader study findings: Blood contained most expanded thyroid clonotypes exceeding 0.001 frequency. At approximately 70% sensitivity and 72.22% specificity, the model predicted progression of the ophthalmopathy.

A word on this clonotype: As yet, its antigen is unknown. This could be a read error, since a much larger clone is one nucleotide away.

Trimming cost V 6 bases and J 3 bases, with 24 bases left between them. This CDR3 is 17 amino acids long. The V gene's germline CDR1 is MDHEN and CDR2 SYDVKM. Specimen: peripheral blood. V is TRBV28 and J is TRBJ2-7; tentatively, D is TRBD1 or TRBD2 (6 bases each). The clonotype comes from an adult woman with stable Graves' hyperthyroidism. The DNA of the CDR3 is TGTGCCAGCAGGTACAGGGTGCTTGAGGGAGGTCTCTACGAGCAGTACTTC. Amino acids: CASRYRVLEGGLYEQYF.